This T cell receptor (beta chain) was recovered during a study of tumor and adjacent non-tumor tissue in lung cancer. The library came from three nested PCR rounds adapted from ARM-PCR protocols. TCRdb reprocessed the multiplex PCR reads via MiXCR and lists one record per CDR3 protein. The sample consists of some 93,000 distinct CDR3 sequences, less than 75% of them appearing once. The template was RNA from unsorted bulk tissue. Germline V lookup: CDR1 SGHAT, CDR2 FQNNGV. This CDR3 spans 15 amino acids. This clonotype appeared a single time. A read error may produce the germline difference seen at one junction end.

This chain joins TRBV11-2 and TRBJ2-1, with D perhaps TRBD2 (6 bases). The specimen sequenced was lung tumor tissue. The origin of this receptor is a man aged 60 to 69 with non-small cell lung cancer. The CDR3 spells CGSSPHRGMSDKQFF. CDR3 sequence (DNA): TGTGGCAGCAGCCCGCACCGGGGGATGAGCGATAAGCAGTTCTTC.